This record looks at one T cell receptor (beta chain) sequence and its context. TCRdb reanalyzed the 5' RACE reads, giving one entry per CDR3 protein sequence and no DNA. The listing records approximately 200,000 distinct CDR3 sequences. The CDR3 is 13 amino acids. Germline assignment: CDR1 MNHEY and CDR2 SVGAGI. The data were taken from a study of monozygotic twins with inflammatory bowel disease. The clonotype was recovered from a human donor with ulcerative colitis or Crohn's disease, or a healthy co-twin of an affected twin (not recorded which). The chain combines TRBV6-5 with TRBJ2-5; TCRdb's D gene call, TRBD2, goes unchecked for lack of DNA. The material sequenced was blood. This CDR3 is CASRTLAVETQYF.